What follows describes a single T cell receptor (beta chain). The data originate from a study of control samples from healthy donors and cancer patients. The assay was immunoSEQ multiplex PCR, and TCRdb's table has in-frame clones only and misses some. The sample lists about 130,000 clones; about 95% were seen once. Source material: PBMCs. The source is a man in his sixties with colorectal cancer.

The DNA for the CDR3 is TGTGCCATCAGTGGCGTGGGACAGGGAAAAGGAAATGGCTACACCTTC. It encodes CAISGVGQGKGNGYTF. The chain couples TRBV10-3 to TRBJ1-2, with 9 bases matching TRBD1. Looked up from germline, CDR1 is ENHRY and CDR2 is SYGVKD. Unmatched junction bases numbered 12, after V lost 4 bases and J lost 6 bases. This CDR3 has 16 amino acids.